This T cell receptor (beta chain) came from a study of blood T cell repertoires in COVID-19 (dated by TCRdb to 2018 to 2021). About the investigation overall: Collaborator samples came from the United States, Italy and Spain and covered acute and convalescent phases of COVID-19. The prospective study material was composed of cDNA or gDNA derived from T cells, B-cell-depleted T cells, or PBMCs. Subjects who had been exposed to COVID-19, were actively infected with it, or had recovered from it provided the deeply sampled blood TCRbeta repertoires that made up the dataset. The repertoires were released in a freely available public database meant as a resource for research on the immune response to SARS-CoV-2. The samples were drawn from two sources: the first 160 participants of the ongoing ImmuneRACE study, and fewer than 1,500 subjects contributed by 6 global collaborators. The sample metadata nearly always contained a de-identified subject ID, COVID-19 status, age in years and sex. HLA class I and class II types, where available, came from metadata supplied by the sample provider rather than from assay-based typing. The full study reports these points: The amount of clinical and demographic metadata varied by source and participant and was provided uncurated.

The immunoSEQ Assay, a bias-controlled multiplex PCR, was used to amplify TCRbeta CDR3 regions from genomic DNA. Processing in the source paper ran as follows. The number of nucleated cells in each sample was estimated from the amplification of reference gene primers within the assay. To quantify the absolute abundance of each unique TCRbeta CDR3 rearrangement, sequence reads were collapsed and filtered. For each sample, productive Simpson clonality was calculated as the square root of Simpson's diversity index across productive rearrangements. Entries here come from immuneACCESS through TCRdb and include only in-frame sequences with V and J called. Some clones fail to appear in such tables; in the studies checked, an unresolved V gene covers under half of the shortfall, and the cause of the remainder is unknown. V and J calls and clone size are as listed in that table; D and trimming were resolved from the DNA. The sample table holds fewer than 250,000 clones, of which approximately 84% were seen once. About 1.9% of the sample goes to the ten largest clones.

The collaborating institutions used their own protocols to collect whole blood in K2EDTA tubes. For TCRbeta analysis, collaborators shipped samples as frozen whole blood, isolated PBMCs, or DNA extracted from either of those sample types. As to this clone: Its cognate antigen has yet to be identified. The record has no base qualities; no much larger clone is one base away.

V gives up 5 bases and J gives up 0 bases, and the segment between their germline ends measures 8 bases. The CDR3 contains 13 residues, cysteine and phenylalanine counted. Left in the record is the CDR3 DNA by itself, 39 bases read in frame from the first base. CDR1 LNHDA and CDR2 SQIVND were looked up in the germline V gene (reference sequence). This TCR came from a woman of 80 years or more with acute or convalescent COVID-19. Sequencing used peripheral blood. The chain couples TRBV19 to TRBJ2-7; possibly the D gene is TRBD2, per 6 matching bases. The CDR3 here reads CASSEDYSYEQYF. The nucleotide sequence reads as follows: TGTGCCAGTAGTGAGGACTACTCCTACGAGCAGTACTTC.